This TCR beta chain was documented in a study of Graves' ophthalmopathy and Graves' hyperthyroidism (dated 2018 in TCRdb). Looking at the study overall: Hyperthyroidism was defined as stable when no progression to ophthalmopathy occurred within 18 months of follow-up. Following sampling, methimazole starting at 30 mg daily was administered to hyperthyroidism patients, and high-dose intravenous methylprednisolone was administered to ophthalmopathy patients. In five to seven hyperthyroidism patients, T-cell repertoires of thyroid tissue and blood were compared. To explore V-J signatures that separate ophthalmopathy from hyperthyroidism, a discovery set of about 96 patients was enrolled, consisting of under 50 with ophthalmopathy and around 57 with stable hyperthyroidism. In total, 135 blood samples were TCR-sequenced: fewer than 50 ophthalmopathy, roughly 77 hyperthyroidism and some 17 hyperthyroidism-to-ophthalmopathy patients. The independent validation cohort included approximately 19 hyperthyroidism patients plus 17 patients who later progressed from hyperthyroidism to ophthalmopathy. The study used signatures of the TCR beta repertoire to tell Graves' ophthalmopathy apart from Graves' hyperthyroidism and to predict which patients would progress to ophthalmopathy.

Comment on this clonotype: The clone's antigen remains unknown. Per-nucleotide qualities are absent, and no much larger clonotype sits a single base away.

Patients with hyperthyroidism were aged 18 to 65 years, had been newly diagnosed, and had a disease duration of less than 2 months. Patients with other autoimmune diseases, uncontrolled infections, pregnancy or lactation were excluded. Diagnosis was based on clinical symptoms, serum thyroxine, TRAb, thyroid ultrasound and orbital computed tomography. Total RNA was extracted with Trizol reagent and quality-checked on an Agilent 2100 Bioanalyzer. For repertoire sequencing, TCR beta CDR3 regions were amplified from RNA transcripts. The first round was an RT-PCR using HTBI primers with the Qiagen OneStep RT-PCR kit, and this first round was followed by a second-round multiplex PCR, then size selection and purification. Libraries were sequenced paired-end with 100 bp reads on an Illumina HiSeq2000. The original methods were these. SOAPnuke was used to process the reads, removing any read that contained adapters or uncalled bases, had a mean Phred below 15, or lacked an exact match to the constant primer or identifier. COPE v1.2.5 was used to merge high-quality paired reads. Clonotypes were defined as unique nucleotide sequences and were aligned to IMGT TRB V, D and J references using MiTCR v1.1. The analysis was limited to V-J combinations with a frequency above 0.0001, which together covered approximately 99% of repertoires. For each V-J combination, a TCR clonal expansion and chaos score was defined as the ratio of F50 clonal expansion to chaos observed in the TCRdist matrix. Welch's t-statistics and random forest were used to reduce features to about a dozen V-J combinations, which were fed into a naive Bayes classifier. The similarity between thyroid and blood repertoires was quantified using the Morisita-Horn index. In-frame beta chains were kept once TCRdb had trimmed the public reads at Q25 with fastp and called clones with MiXCR. Rows matching on CDR3 protein sequence are summarized as one entry with the most common DNA and genes. The V and J calls follow TCRdb's processing rather than the paper's. The sample includes around 1,000,000 distinct CDR3 sequences, with less than 45% observed a single time. The ten largest make up roughly 11% of the sample.

Summary of the overall study and its limitations: The 13-signature model separated ophthalmopathy from stable hyperthyroidism with approximately 90% sensitivity and approximately 81% specificity in cross-validation, and 80%/75% in the test set. Most expanded thyroid clonotypes with frequency above 0.001 were also detected in blood, suggesting blood repertoires may reflect the thyroid immune response. In validation, the model predicted ophthalmopathy progression with over 60% sensitivity and roughly 72% specificity; more than ten predicted patients were CT-confirmed with GO in a median of 6.5 months. Sample size was not predetermined statistically, and investigators were not blinded to group allocation.

The germline V gene yields SGHVS for CDR1 and FNYEAQ for CDR2. The CDR3 sequence holds 20 residues, the cysteine and phenylalanine included. Left in the record is the CDR3 DNA by itself, 60 bases read in frame from the first base. Trimming accounts for 6 bases at V and 2 bases at J, while the number of junction bases matched to no gene is 20. Sequenced input: peripheral blood or thyroid tissue (not recorded which). This TCR was sampled from an adult man with Graves' hyperthyroidism. The chain couples TRBV7-6 to TRBJ2-7, with 12 central nucleotides matching TRBD1. The CDR3 region: CASSRPARDRGRSAPYEQYF. The DNA is TGTGCCAGCAGTCGACCCGCCCGGGACAGGGGGCGCAGTGCTCCCTACGAGCAGTACTTC.